A single sample is the source of the 17 T cell receptor beta chains below, sequenced in a study of blood T cell repertoires in COVID-19. Clones were sequenced by immunoSEQ multiplex PCR, and TCRdb holds only the in-frame ones, with some missing. Found here are some 180,000 clones, 65% to 85% of them singletons; the top ten hold approximately 10%. The sample consisted of peripheral blood. The receptors stem from a man aged 70-80 years with active or convalescent COVID-19.

The chain uses TRBV7-8 and TRBJ1-3; maybe TRBD1 (5 bases). This CDR3 is 13 amino acids long. V lost 7 bases and J 3 bases, leaving 10 bases between the germline ends. The germline gives CDR1 SGHVS, CDR2 FQNEAQ. The CDR3 spells CASNWGGGNTIYF. In DNA form, the CDR3 reads TGTGCCAGCAACTGGGGGGGTGGAAACACCATATATTTT.

This sequence joins TRBV5-4 and TRBJ2-5; a weak D match, TRBD1 (6 bases). Trimming removed 4 bases at V and 2 bases at J, with 12 bases between. CDR3 length equals 14 residues. Germline V gene data show CDR1 as SGHNT and CDR2 as YYREEE (reference sequence). DNA for the CDR3: TGTGCCAGCAGCCCGGACAGAAATCAAGAGACCCAGTACTTC. Translated: CASSPDRNQETQYF.

The chain carries TRBV18 and TRBJ2-5; D is possibly TRBD2 (6 bases). CDR1 and CDR2 (germline): KGHSH, LQKENI. CDR3 size: 15 residues. Trimming removed 0 bases at V and 4 bases at J, with 12 bases between. CDR3: CASSPPASVGETQYF. CDR3 sequence (DNA): TGTGCCAGCTCACCACCGGCTAGCGTGGGAGAGACCCAGTACTTC. Supplemented by reference TRBV18 and TRBJ2-5, the full variable domain reads NAGVMQNPRHLVRRRGQEARLRCSPMKGHSHVYWYRQLPEEGLKFMVYLQKENIIDESGMPKERFSAEFPKEGPSILRIQQVVRGDSAAYFCASSPPASVGETQYFGPGTRLLVL.

The chain recombines TRBV12-2 with TRBJ1-6; TRBD1 was called by the table and not checked on the DNA. TRBV12-2 is an annotated pseudogene. CDR3 length: 15 residues. CDR3 nucleotide sequence: TGTGCAAGTCGCCTCCTGGGACAGCTCAATTCACCCCTCCACTTT. Translated: CASRLLGQLNSPLHF.

The chain links TRBV18 to TRBJ2-7; 13 nucleotides agree with TRBD2. V shed 3 bases and J 7 bases; nucleotides not matched to a gene: 6. Germline CDR1 is KGHSH and CDR2 is LQKENI. This CDR3 is 15 amino acids long. CDR3 loop: CASSPLLAGGREQYF. CDR3 bases: TGTGCCAGCTCACCGTTACTAGCGGGAGGGCGGGAGCAGTACTTC.

This clone was detected once. V usage is TRBV7-8 and J usage is TRBJ2-1, with D perhaps TRBD1 (6 bases). The germline V and J ends were trimmed by 6 bases and 4 bases, with 13 bases remaining between them. This CDR3 comprises 14 residues. Germline V gene data show CDR1 as SGHVS and CDR2 as FQNEAQ. The CDR3 nucleotides are TGTGCCAGCAGACAGGGCCCCTCATACAATGAGCAGTTCTTC. Its translation: CASRQGPSYNEQFF.

The chain uses TRBV19 and TRBJ1-1, with D perhaps TRBD1 (5 bases). Trimming left V 3 bases short and J 0 bases short, with 14 bases between. This CDR3 is built from 16 residues. The V gene's germline CDR1 is LNHDA and CDR2 SQIVND (reference sequence). The CDR3 DNA reads as TGTGCCAGTAGTATCGGCGCCCGGGGGGTGAACACTGAAGCTTTCTTT. The encoded protein is CASSIGARGVNTEAFF.

The gene calls are TRBV27 and TRBJ2-1; possibly TRBD1 for D (6 bases). CDR1 is MNHEY, CDR2 SMNVEV, per germline (reference sequence). Trimming stripped 3 bases from V and 3 bases from J, with 15 bases between. The CDR3 is 16 amino acids. The DNA for the CDR3 is TGTGCCAGCAGTTTGCTGAGTCAGGGGTTCTACAATGAGCAGTTCTTC. Protein: CASSLLSQGFYNEQFF.

The chain combines TRBV7-2 with TRBJ1-4; D remains unclear. V was shortened by 5 bases and J by 0 bases, with 10 bases between the two germline ends. Germline assignment: CDR1 SGHTA and CDR2 FQGNSA. The CDR3 is made up of 15 amino acids. As DNA, the CDR3 is TGTGCCAGCAGCCTCGTCGGGACAACTAATGAAAAACTGTTTTTT. Its protein is CASSLVGTTNEKLFF.

This sequence joins TRBV2 and TRBJ1-3; 8 nucleotides align to TRBD1. Germline values: CDR1 SNHLY, CDR2 FYNNEI. CDR3 length equals 15 residues. J lost 3 bases, V lost 5 bases, and 6 bases had no gene match. CDR3 bases: TGTGCCAGCAGTTTACAGGGGGTTGGTGGAAACACCATATATTTT. Encoded protein: CASSLQGVGGNTIYF.

This clone was detected a few times. The J gene is TRBJ1-4, the V gene TRBV5-1; 8 positions agree with TRBD1. With V trimmed by 7 bases and J by 1 base, 6 bases remained unmatched. This CDR3 is 15 amino acids long. Germline lookup yields CDR1 SGHRS and CDR2 YFSETQ. For the CDR3, the DNA is TGCGCCAGCCGTGGACAGGGCCAAACTAATGAAAAACTGTTTTTT. Its translation is CASRGQGQTNEKLFF.

The chain is built from TRBV7-8 and TRBJ1-5; 7 bases fit TRBD1. The V gene's germline CDR1 is SGHVS and CDR2 FQNEAQ. The CDR3 sequence is 16 residues long. The V segment lost 2 bases and the J segment 2 bases; nucleotides outside the gene matches: 6. The CDR3 spells CASSLQGGSGNQPQHF. In DNA form, the CDR3 reads TGTGCCAGCAGCTTACAAGGGGGCTCGGGCAATCAGCCCCAGCATTTT.

This clone has more than one count but fewer than ten. The genes are TRBV12-3 or TRBV12-4 and TRBJ1-3; unclear D gene. CDR3 length: 12 amino acids. V was trimmed by 3 bases and J by 8 bases, leaving 8 bases between them. CDR3 in amino acids: CASSFHGDTIYF. CDR3 coding DNA: TGTGCCAGCAGTTTCCACGGTGACACCATATATTTT.

This chain connects TRBV12-3 or TRBV12-4 to TRBJ1-1; tentative D call: TRBD1 (6 bases). With 4 bases removed from V and 1 base from J, the gap between germline ends came to 7 bases. The CDR3 sequence is 13 residues long. The CDR3 is CASSWGQNTEAFF. CDR3 sequence (DNA): TGTGCCAGCAGTTGGGGACAGAACACTGAAGCTTTCTTT.

The chain uses TRBV29-1 and TRBJ1-2; D ambiguous. Trimming shortened V by 7 bases and J by 0 bases, and 18 bases separated the two germline ends. This CDR3 has 15 residues. Germline lookup yields CDR1 SQVTM and CDR2 ANQGSEA. The CDR3 DNA sequence: TGCAGCGCCCTAGGTATAGAGGCGGCTAACTATGGCTACACCTTC. Translating it yields CSALGIEAANYGYTF.

This chain joins TRBV19 and TRBJ2-1; D unclear. Trimming removed 5 bases at V and 5 bases at J, with 7 bases between. The CDR3 extends over 12 amino acids. The germline V gene encodes CDR1 LNHDA and CDR2 SQIVND (reference sequence). CDR3 bases: TGTGCCAGTAGTCCCAGGAACAATGAGCAGTTCTTC. Its translation is CASSPRNNEQFF.

The chain employs TRBV6-5 and TRBJ1-4; the D is unclear. Trimming left V 7 bases short and J 10 bases short, with 10 bases between. The CDR3 loop spans 11 amino acids. CDR1 is MNHEY, CDR2 SVGAGI, per germline. DNA of the CDR3: TGTGCCAGCACTAATAACGGAAAACTGTTTTTT. This encodes CASTNNGKLFF.